The rows below give T cell receptor beta chains drawn from one sample of a study of cytomegalovirus exposure and HLA in healthy donors. Libraries were prepared by immunoSEQ multiplex PCR; TCRdb keeps only in-frame clonotypes and omits some of them. The table shows about 130,000 clones, with roughly 85% occurring only once. Input material: PBMCs. These receptors all stem from a boy younger than 18 in good health and CMV-seronegative. CDR3s include the opening cysteine and the closing phenylalanine or tryptophan. D genes are given only for firm matches. Clone size, where shown, is once, few, many, or a class for clones that have expanded.

TRBJ2-1 TRBV7-9 . . TGTGCCAGCAGCTCCACAGCAAGGTACAGCTCCTACAATGAGCAGTTCTTC CASSSTARYSSYNEQFF
TRBJ2-3 TRBV6-6 . . TGTGCCAGCAGTTTACAGGGAGATACGCAGTATTTT CASSLQGDTQYF
TRBJ1-2 TRBV9 TRBD1 . TGTGCCAGCAGCGGGACAGGGCAGGACTATGGCTACACCTTC CASSGTGQDYGYTF
TRBJ2-7 TRBV2 . few TGTGCCAGCAGTCTGGCTGGTTCCTACGAGCAGTACTTC CASSLAGSYEQYF
TRBJ2-3 TRBV6-1 TRBD1 few TGTGCCAGCATTCCGGGACAGATAACAGATACGCAGTATTTT CASIPGQITDTQYF
TRBJ2-1 TRBV7-9 TRBD1 . TGTGCCGGTCGGACAGGGACCTACAATGAGCAGTTCTTC CAGRTGTYNEQFF
TRBJ1-4 TRBV13 . few TGTGCCAGCAGCTTCTCGGGGAGGGACGAAAAACTGTTTTTT CASSFSGRDEKLFF
TRBJ1-1 TRBV10-2 . . TGCGCCAGCAGTGAGTCGAGGTCCGGGTACTTAGCTAGGACTGAAGCTTTCTTT CASSESRSGYLARTEAFF
TRBJ1-5 TRBV6-6 . . TGTGCCAGCAGGTCGGAAGGGGGGGGGCCCCAGCATTTT CASRSEGGGPQHF
TRBJ1-2 TRBV29-1 . . TGCAGCGTGAGGGATAACTATGGCTACACCTTC CSVRDNYGYTF
TRBJ2-1 TRBV5-1 TRBD2 . TGCGCCAGCAGCCTCAAGGGGGAAGCGGGAGCGCGCAATGAGCAGTTCTTC CASSLKGEAGARNEQFF
TRBJ2-1 TRBV25-1 TRBD2 once TGTGCCAGCAGGGAAGCGGGAGAGGGGCCAAATGAGCAGTTCTTC CASREAGEGPNEQFF
TRBJ2-7 TRBV5-1 . . TGCGCCAGCAGCTTGGACGGCAGGTCAGGTTACGAGCAGTACTTC CASSLDGRSGYEQYF
TRBJ1-5 TRBV18 . once TGTGCCAGCTCACCAGCGGGAGGGCCCCAGCATTTT CASSPAGGPQHF
TRBJ1-4 TRBV30 TRBD1 . TGTGCCTGGAGTAGACCCGACAGGGGCGGGGAAAAACTGTTTTTT CAWSRPDRGGEKLFF
TRBJ2-7 TRBV29-1 TRBD1 . TGCAGCGTCGCTAAGGGACAGACTCGTGGGGAGCAGTACTTC CSVAKGQTRGEQYF
TRBJ2-7 TRBV5-5 . . TGTGCCAGCAGCACTACCTACGAGCAGTACTTC CASSTTYEQYF
TRBJ2-2 TRBV27 TRBD2 . TGTGCCAGCAGTTCCCTGTTAGCGGGAGGCTACACCGGGGAGCTGTTTTTT CASSSLLAGGYTGELFF
TRBJ2-7 TRBV4-2 . . TGTGCCAGCAGCCAAGATCTTGCTAGCTCCCACTACGAGCAGTACTTC CASSQDLASSHYEQYF
TRBJ2-1 TRBV7-3 . . TGTGCCAGCAGCGAAACTGGAGACAATGAGCAGTTCTTC CASSETGDNEQFF
TRBJ1-2 TRBV6-5 TRBD1 . TGTGCCAGCAGCCCCAACCCAGGGGGAGGCTATGGCTACACCTTC CASSPNPGGGYGYTF
TRBJ2-4 TRBV6-5 . few TGTGCCAGCAGTTCTGGGTTAGACCCAGCGTTTTACATTCAGTACTTC CASSSGLDPAFYIQYF
TRBJ1-1 TRBV4-1 TRBD1 few TGCGCCAGCAGCGCGGGACAGGGGAACACTGAAGCTTTCTTT CASSAGQGNTEAFF
TRBJ2-1 TRBV7-7 TRBD2 few TGTGCCAGCAGCTTAGGGGGGACTAGCAATGAGCAGTTCTTC CASSLGGTSNEQFF
TRBJ1-2 TRBV4-2 . . TGTGCCAGCAGCCAAGCGTCCCCTCACACCTTC CASSQASPHTF
TRBJ2-3 TRBV4-1 . . TGCGCCAGCAGCTCCGGGGAGACCCCCATTACAGATACGCAGTATTTT CASSSGETPITDTQYF
TRBJ1-1 TRBV5-1 TRBD1 once TGCGCCAGCAGCTTGTGGCCGACAGGGGCGAACACTGAAGCTTTCTTT CASSLWPTGANTEAFF
TRBJ2-2 TRBV7-9 . few TGTGCCAGCAGCCCTTACGGTGGTGGCACCGGGGAGCTGTTTTTT CASSPYGGGTGELFF
TRBJ1-2 TRBV11-3 TRBD1 . TGTGCCAGCAGCGCTCTAGACAGGGTGCAATCCGGCTACACCTTC CASSALDRVQSGYTF
TRBJ1-2 TRBV19 TRBD1 . TGTGCCAGTACTCGGGACAGCAACTATGGCTACACCTTC CASTRDSNYGYTF
TRBJ2-1 TRBV29-1 . . TGCAGCGTTGAAGATCGCGAGAGACAAGGAAGCAATGAGCAGTTCTTC CSVEDRERQGSNEQFF
TRBJ2-3 TRBV30 . . TGTGCCTGGAGTCATTGGCTAGCAAATCAGGAAACGCAGTATTTT CAWSHWLANQETQYF
TRBJ1-5 TRBV19 . . TGTGCCAGTAGGGGGCAGGGGTTTCATCAGCCCCAGCATTTT CASRGQGFHQPQHF
TRBJ2-1 TRBV15 TRBD2 once TGTGCCACCAGCAGATCCTTGGCGGGAGCCTACAATGAGCAGTTCTTC CATSRSLAGAYNEQFF
TRBJ2-2 TRBV5-4 TRBD2 . TGTGCCAGCACCGAGGGACTAGTTAACACCGGGGAGCTGTTTTTT CASTEGLVNTGELFF
TRBJ2-2 TRBV6-6 TRBD2 few TGTGCCAGCAGTGCCGGTTTGGTAGCGGGCACCGGGGAGCTGTTTTTT CASSAGLVAGTGELFF
TRBJ2-7 TRBV30 . . TGTGCCTGGAACGGCGGGATAGGACACGAGCAGTACTTC CAWNGGIGHEQYF
TRBJ2-7 TRBV4-2 . . TGTGCCAGCAGCCAAGTCAAGGGGTCCTACGAGCAGTACTTC CASSQVKGSYEQYF
TRBJ1-1 TRBV27 . few TGTGCCAGCAGGTCGGGGTGGGAGAACACTGAAGCTTTCTTT CASRSGWENTEAFF
TRBJ2-7 TRBV13 . . TGTGCCAGCAGCTCGGGACTTGGGGGCGAGCAGTACTTC CASSSGLGGEQYF
TRBJ1-4 TRBV5-1 TRBD1 . TGCGCCAGCAGCCCTGGATGGACAGGGACTAATGAAAAACTGTTTTTT CASSPGWTGTNEKLFF
TRBJ2-1 TRBV5-1 . . TGCGCCAGCAGCGTGAGCGCCTACAATGAGCAGTTCTTC CASSVSAYNEQFF
TRBJ1-5 TRBV30 TRBD1 . TGTGCCTGGAGTGCAGGACAGGGGGGAATAAGCAATCAGCCCCAGCATTTT CAWSAGQGGISNQPQHF
TRBJ1-1 TRBV18 TRBD1 . TGTGCCAGCTCACCTTTGGGACAGGAAGCTTTCTTT CASSPLGQEAFF
TRBJ1-2 TRBV7-2 . . TGTGCCAGCAGCTTAGGGGGCAGGGCGGAAGGCTACACCTTC CASSLGGRAEGYTF
TRBJ1-3 TRBV5-1 TRBD1 . TGCGCCAGCAGCTTTGATTCAGGGGGCCCTGGAAACACCATATATTTT CASSFDSGGPGNTIYF
TRBJ1-1 TRBV10-3 . few TGTGCCATCAGTGAGACAGGGAACACTGAAGCTTTCTTT CAISETGNTEAFF
TRBJ2-7 TRBV6-1 . . TGTGCCAGCAGTGAAAATTCGGGTAACCCCTACGAGCAGTACTTC CASSENSGNPYEQYF
TRBJ2-1 TRBV10-3 . . TGTGCCATCAGTGGGGAGCTGGGGAGCTCCTACAATGAGCAGTTCTTC CAISGELGSSYNEQFF
TRBJ2-1 TRBV4-2 . . TGTGCCAGCAGCCAAGTCGAGTTCAATGAGCAGTTCTTC CASSQVEFNEQFF